These T cell receptor beta chains were read from a single sample in a study of T cell responses to AZD1222 COVID-19 vaccine. Sequencing was performed with immunoSEQ multiplex PCR; in TCRdb, only in-frame clones are kept and a portion is missing. Here the sample spans 130,000 or so clones, 88% being singletons. Here the sequenced sample was peripheral blood, taken 28 days after the second AZD1222 dose. These receptors originate from an adult who received the AZD1222 COVID-19 vaccine. Both conserved end residues are part of each CDR3. Each record gives: J gene, clone size, V gene, D gene, CDR3 DNA, CDR3 protein. The D gene is left open where the match is weak. The size of a clone is reported for some rows only, either as once, few or many, or as a class for expanded clones.

>TRBJ2-1|once|TRBV12-3/TRBV12-4|NA
TGTGCCAGCAGTTTATGGGGTGTGAATGAGCAGTTCTTC
CASSLWGVNEQFF
>TRBJ1-2|NA|TRBV27|NA
TGTGCCAGCAGACCTACAGGATCACCTAACTATGGCTACACCTTC
CASRPTGSPNYGYTF
>TRBJ1-6|NA|TRBV30|NA
TGTGCCTGGGGAGGGTCGGCCCTCCACTTT
CAWGGSALHF
>TRBJ2-7|NA|TRBV13|TRBD1
TGTGCCAGCAGAGATAGCCTAGATAGACAGGGAAGGGACGAGCAGTACTTC
CASRDSLDRQGRDEQYF
>TRBJ1-4|NA|TRBV11-3|NA
TGTGCCAGCAGCTTCAGACGAGAGGAAAAACTGTTTTTT
CASSFRREEKLFF
>TRBJ2-6|few|TRBV30|NA
TGTGCCTGGAGTGTACAGAGGGCTGGGGCCAACGTCCTGACTTTC
CAWSVQRAGANVLTF
>TRBJ2-7|NA|TRBV6-5|TRBD1
TGTGCCAGCAGCTGGGACAGGACTCCCTCCTACGAGCAGTACTTC
CASSWDRTPSYEQYF
>TRBJ2-3|once|TRBV11-2|TRBD2
TGTGCCAGCAGCTTGGGGGGGGCAGATACGCAGTATTTT
CASSLGGADTQYF
>TRBJ1-2|NA|TRBV19|TRBD1
TGTGCCACCATGGGACAGGGAAATAACTATGGCTACACCTTC
CATMGQGNNYGYTF
>TRBJ2-5|NA|TRBV7-2|TRBD2
TGTGCCAGCAGCTCCCCGGGACTACAAGAGACCCAGTACTTC
CASSSPGLQETQYF
>TRBJ2-3|NA|TRBV7-2|NA
TGTGCCAGCAGCTTCACCTTTGCTGATACGCAGTATTTT
CASSFTFADTQYF
>TRBJ2-5|NA|TRBV7-9|NA
TGTGCCAGCAGCTTACTAGGGAAAGAGACCCAGTACTTC
CASSLLGKETQYF
>TRBJ2-1|NA|TRBV3-1/TRBV3-2|NA
TGTGCCAGCAGCCAACGGTCCCCTGGGGACAATGAGCAGTTCTTC
CASSQRSPGDNEQFF
>TRBJ1-4|once|TRBV4-1|NA
TGCGCCAGCAGCCAAGATGGGGCGAGGAAACTGTTTTTT
CASSQDGARKLFF
>TRBJ2-3|NA|TRBV9|TRBD1
TGTGCCAGCAGCGCAGGACAGGTATCAGATACGCAGTATTTT
CASSAGQVSDTQYF
>TRBJ2-5|NA|TRBV7-8|NA
TGTGCCAGCAGCCCCTCCGGGTTGACGACCCAGTACTTC
CASSPSGLTTQYF
>TRBJ2-3|NA|TRBV15|NA
TGTGCCACCAGCACCGGGACTAGCACAGATACGCAGTATTTT
CATSTGTSTDTQYF
>TRBJ2-7|NA|TRBV4-1|NA
TGCGCCAGCAGCCAAGCCACAGGGTCGGTTCCCTACGAGCAGTACTTC
CASSQATGSVPYEQYF
>TRBJ2-4|NA|TRBV5-4|TRBD2
TGTGCCAGCAGCTTGACTAGCGGGGGGGGAAACATTCAGTACTTC
CASSLTSGGGNIQYF
>TRBJ1-1|NA|TRBV10-3|NA
TGTGCCATCAGTGAGAGATCGCCCCGGGATTCTGAAGCTTTCTTT
CAISERSPRDSEAFF
>TRBJ1-2|NA|TRBV14|NA
TGTGCCAGCAGCCAAGGGTGGGCTTATGGCTACACCTTC
CASSQGWAYGYTF
>TRBJ2-1|once|TRBV7-9|NA
TGTGCCAGCAGCTTAGTTGAGGACAATGAGCAGTTCTTC
CASSLVEDNEQFF
>TRBJ1-3|NA|TRBV5-1|TRBD1
TGCGCCAGCAGCTTAGGGGGACAGGGAGGTGGAAACACCATATATTTT
CASSLGGQGGGNTIYF
>TRBJ1-3|once|TRBV30|TRBD1
TGTGCCTGGAGTAGGGACAGGGTAACATCTGGAAACACCATATATTTT
CAWSRDRVTSGNTIYF
>TRBJ2-2|once|TRBV5-1|NA
TGCGCCAGCAGCTTCGGGGCGCGCTCTGGGACCGGGGAGCTGTTTTTT
CASSFGARSGTGELFF
>TRBJ1-6|NA|TRBV14|NA
TGTGCCAGCAGCCCCGGACCGAATTCACCCCTCCACTTT
CASSPGPNSPLHF
>TRBJ1-1|NA|TRBV19|NA
TGTGCCAGTAGTATCTGGGCAGAAAGTGAAGCTTTCTTT
CASSIWAESEAFF
>TRBJ2-7|NA|TRBV7-9|NA
TGTGCCAGCAGCTCCCGGGCCACGAACTACGAGCAGTACTTC
CASSSRATNYEQYF
>TRBJ2-2|NA|TRBV5-4|TRBD2
TGTGCCAGCAGCCCGTCCGGACTAGCGGGAGGCACCGGGGAGCTGTTTTTT
CASSPSGLAGGTGELFF
>TRBJ2-2|NA|TRBV5-7|NA
TGTGCCAGCAGCCGGTTGCGCGGACCGAACACCGGGGAGCTGTTTTTT
CASSRLRGPNTGELFF
>TRBJ1-1|NA|TRBV7-2|TRBD1
TGTGCCAGCAGCTTACAGGGGGGGACTACTGAAGCTTTCTTT
CASSLQGGTTEAFF
>TRBJ2-2|NA|TRBV27|TRBD1
TGTGCCAGCAGTTTCAACAGGGGGAGTGGCGGGGAGCTGTTTTTT
CASSFNRGSGGELFF
>TRBJ2-3|NA|TRBV28|NA
TGTGCCAGCAGTCCGTTAGGTGGGATGTACGCAGATACGCAGTATTTT
CASSPLGGMYADTQYF
>TRBJ1-1|NA|TRBV27|NA
TGTGCCAGCAGCTCAGGGAGCACTGAAGCTTTCTTT
CASSSGSTEAFF
>TRBJ1-1|NA|TRBV7-9|NA
TGTGCCAGCAGCCAGGCCCAAAACACTGAAGCTTTCTTT
CASSQAQNTEAFF
>TRBJ1-1|NA|TRBV7-9|NA
TGTGCCAGCAGCTTAAGGGAATACACTGAAGCTTTCTTT
CASSLREYTEAFF
>TRBJ1-1|NA|TRBV29-1|NA
TGCAGCGTTCGAGGCTTGGTGGACACTGAAGCTTTCTTT
CSVRGLVDTEAFF
>TRBJ2-5|NA|TRBV27|NA
TGTGCCAGCAGTTTATCGTACCAGGCGAGCCAAGAGACCCAGTACTTC
CASSLSYQASQETQYF
>TRBJ1-5|once|TRBV7-9|NA
TGTGCCAGCAGCTTTGATGGCGGCAATCAGCCCCAGCATTTT
CASSFDGGNQPQHF
>TRBJ2-1|once|TRBV6-5|TRBD2
TGTGCCAGCAGTTCGACTAGCGGGGGTTACAATGAGCAGTTCTTC
CASSSTSGGYNEQFF
>TRBJ1-1|NA|TRBV7-8|NA
TGTGCCAGCAGCTTTCGGGGATCCACTGAAGCTTTCTTT
CASSFRGSTEAFF